This T cell receptor beta chain was recovered during a study of shared clonotypes between healthy human individuals. This clone was seen a single time. Its antigen is as yet unknown. General observations from the study: The four-donor shared clonotypes exceeded non-shared clonotypes in generation probability, with non-shared ones scoring lower.

Measured with immunoSEQ multiplex PCR; TCRdb has only the in-frame clones, and not every one. The table shows 2 million to 3 million clones, with 80% to 95% occurring only once. Caucasian adults residing in Nashville, Tennessee made up all the donors. The origin of this receptor is a man aged 18 to 35 in good health. Some clones in this sample may be carry-over from other donors' samples. The sample taken for sequencing was naive CD4+ T cells from PBMCs. This sample's subset: CD45RA+ positively selected.

CDR3 bases: TGTGCCAGCTCAAAGTCCGGGACACCAAATGAAAAACTGTTTTTT. Amino acid sequence: CASSKSGTPNEKLFF. V usage is TRBV18 and J usage is TRBJ1-4, with D perhaps TRBD1 (6 bases). The CDR3 sequence is 15 residues long. Germline V CDR1 and CDR2: KGHSH, LQKENI. V gave up 5 bases and J gave up 5 bases, with 15 bases separating them.